The 3 T cell receptor beta chains listed next were all sequenced from one sample in a study of blood T cell repertoires in COVID-19. Some clones are missing from TCRdb's copy, which holds only in-frame ones; the method was immunoSEQ multiplex PCR. The sample has around 25,000 clones, approximately 85% seen once; the top ten hold 20% to 25%. The source material was peripheral blood. These TCRs come from a man aged 65 to 85 in a cohort sampled during active COVID-19.

Written as DNA, the CDR3 is TGCAGCGCCTCCCGGGCAACTAATGAAAAACTGTTTTTT. Translation: CSASRATNEKLFF. This sequence joins TRBV29-1 and TRBJ1-4; unclear D gene. The V end was cut by 7 bases, the J end by 0 bases, with 9 bases between. Germline CDR1 reads SQVTM; CDR2 reads ANQGSEA. CDR3 length equals 13 residues.

The rearrangement joins TRBV4-1 to TRBJ2-2; TRBD2 matches at 8 bases. This CDR3 contains 16 residues. Germline trimming cut 0 bases from V and 7 bases from J; bases unmatched to any gene: 7. CDR1 is MGHRA and CDR2 is YSYEKL in the germline V gene. The CDR3 is CASSQDRTSGFGELFF. DNA of the CDR3: TGCGCCAGCAGCCAAGATCGAACTAGCGGCTTCGGGGAGCTGTTTTTT.

The genes are TRBV6-5 and TRBJ2-5; 8 nucleotides match TRBD2. CDR1 and CDR2 from the germline V gene are MNHEY and SVGAGI. CDR3 length equals 14 residues. The J segment lost 5 bases and the V segment lost 6 bases, leaving 8 bases of the junction unmatched. The CDR3 nucleotides read TGTGCCAGCAGCTCGGGGGGGGTATTGGAGACCCAGTACTTC. This gives the protein CASSSGGVLETQYF.